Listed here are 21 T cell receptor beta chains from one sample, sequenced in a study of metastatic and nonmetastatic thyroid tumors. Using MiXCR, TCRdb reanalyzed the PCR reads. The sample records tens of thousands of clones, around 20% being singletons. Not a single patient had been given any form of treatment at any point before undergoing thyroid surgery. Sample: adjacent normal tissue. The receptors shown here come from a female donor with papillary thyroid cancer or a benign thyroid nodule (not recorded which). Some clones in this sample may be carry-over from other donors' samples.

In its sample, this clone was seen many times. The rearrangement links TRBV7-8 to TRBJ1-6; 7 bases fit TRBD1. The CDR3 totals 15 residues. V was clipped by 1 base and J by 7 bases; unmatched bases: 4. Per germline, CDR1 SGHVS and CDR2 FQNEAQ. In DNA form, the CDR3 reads TGTGCCAGCAGCTTAGTGGGGACAGAAAATTCACCCCTCCACTTT. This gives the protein CASSLVGTENSPLHF.

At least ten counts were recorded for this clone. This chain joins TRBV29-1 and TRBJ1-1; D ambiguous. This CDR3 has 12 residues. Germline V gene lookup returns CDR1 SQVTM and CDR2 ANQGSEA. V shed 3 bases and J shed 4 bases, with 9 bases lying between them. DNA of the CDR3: TGCAGCGTTGAGGAAGGAGTCACTGAAGCTTTCTTT. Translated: CSVEEGVTEAFF.

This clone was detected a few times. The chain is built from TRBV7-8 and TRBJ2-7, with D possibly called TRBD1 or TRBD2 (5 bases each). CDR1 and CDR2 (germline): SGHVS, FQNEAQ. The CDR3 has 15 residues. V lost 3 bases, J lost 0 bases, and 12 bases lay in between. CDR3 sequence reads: CASSFYGTTSYEQYF. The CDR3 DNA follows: TGTGCCAGCAGCTTTTACGGGACCACCTCCTACGAGCAGTACTTC.

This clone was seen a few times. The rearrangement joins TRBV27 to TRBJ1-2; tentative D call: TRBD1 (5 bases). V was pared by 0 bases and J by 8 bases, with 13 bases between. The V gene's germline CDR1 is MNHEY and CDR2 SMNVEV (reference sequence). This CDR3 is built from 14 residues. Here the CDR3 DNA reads TGTGCCAGCAGTTTATCGGGGGACGCTGGAGGCTACACCTTC. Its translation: CASSLSGDAGGYTF.

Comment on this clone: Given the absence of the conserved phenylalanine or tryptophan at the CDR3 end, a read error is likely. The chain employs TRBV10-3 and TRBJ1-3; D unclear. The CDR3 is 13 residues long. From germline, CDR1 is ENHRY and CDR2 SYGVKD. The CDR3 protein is CAIMGSELNTIYL. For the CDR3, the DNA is TGTGCAATCATGGGTAGTGAATTGAACACCATATATCTT.

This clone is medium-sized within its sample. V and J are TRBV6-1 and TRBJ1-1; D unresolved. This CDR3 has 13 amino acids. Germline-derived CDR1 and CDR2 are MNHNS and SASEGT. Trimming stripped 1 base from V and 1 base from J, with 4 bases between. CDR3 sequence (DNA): TGTGCCAGCAGTGAAGGACCGAACACTGAAGCTTTCTTT. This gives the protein CASSEGPNTEAFF.

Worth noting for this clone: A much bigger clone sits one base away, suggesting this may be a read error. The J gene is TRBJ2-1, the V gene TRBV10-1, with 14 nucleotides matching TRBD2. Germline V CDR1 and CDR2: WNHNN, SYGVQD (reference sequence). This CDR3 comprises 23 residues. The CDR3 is CASSGSKQGSGLAGERLYNVQFF. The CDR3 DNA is TGCGCCAGCAGCGGGTCGAAACAGGGATCGGGACTAGCGGGAGAGAGATTATACAATGTGCAGTTCTTC.

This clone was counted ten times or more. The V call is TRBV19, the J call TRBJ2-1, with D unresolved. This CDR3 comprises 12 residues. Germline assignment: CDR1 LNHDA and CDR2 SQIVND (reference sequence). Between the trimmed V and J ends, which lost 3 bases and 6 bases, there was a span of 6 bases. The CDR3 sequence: CASSIFGNEQFF. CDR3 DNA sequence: TGTGCCAGTAGTATTTTCGGCAATGAGCAGTTCTTC. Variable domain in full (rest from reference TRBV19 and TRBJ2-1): DGGITQSPKYLFRKEGQNVTLSCEQNLNHDAMYWYRQDPGQGLRLIYYSQIVNDFQKGDIAEGYSVSREKKESFPLTVTSAQKNPTAFYLCASSIFGNEQFFGPGTRLTVL.

The CDR3 reads CASGPERAWYSPLHF. The CDR3, as DNA: TGTGCCAGCGGCCCTGAGAGGGCTTGGTATTCACCCCTCCACTTT. The chain has TRBV6-1 and TRBJ1-6, with D hard to call. Trimming took 8 bases from V and 8 from J, leaving 19 bases between them. CDR3 size: 15 residues. The germline V gene has CDR1 MNHNS and CDR2 SASEGT.

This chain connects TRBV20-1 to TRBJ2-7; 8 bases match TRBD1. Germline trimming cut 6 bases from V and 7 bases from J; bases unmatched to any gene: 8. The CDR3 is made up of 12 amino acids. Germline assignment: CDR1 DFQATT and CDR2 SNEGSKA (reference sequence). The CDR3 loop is CSARDRRWEQYF. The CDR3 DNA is TGCAGTGCCCGGGACAGGCGGTGGGAGCAGTACTTC.

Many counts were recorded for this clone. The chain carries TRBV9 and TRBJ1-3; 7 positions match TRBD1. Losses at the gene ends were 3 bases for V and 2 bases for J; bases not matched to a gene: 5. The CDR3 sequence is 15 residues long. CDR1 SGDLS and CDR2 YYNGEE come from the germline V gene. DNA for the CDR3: TGTGCCAGCAGCGAATCAGGGGGGACTGGAAACACCATATATTTT. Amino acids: CASSESGGTGNTIYF.

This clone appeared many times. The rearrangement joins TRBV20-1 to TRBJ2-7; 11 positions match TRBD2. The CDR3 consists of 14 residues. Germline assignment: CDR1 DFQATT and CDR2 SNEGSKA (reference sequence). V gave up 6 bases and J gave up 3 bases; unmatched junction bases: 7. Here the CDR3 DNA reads TGCAGTGCCCTTCAACTAGCGGGAGTCTACGAGCAGTACTTC. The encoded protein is CSALQLAGVYEQYF.

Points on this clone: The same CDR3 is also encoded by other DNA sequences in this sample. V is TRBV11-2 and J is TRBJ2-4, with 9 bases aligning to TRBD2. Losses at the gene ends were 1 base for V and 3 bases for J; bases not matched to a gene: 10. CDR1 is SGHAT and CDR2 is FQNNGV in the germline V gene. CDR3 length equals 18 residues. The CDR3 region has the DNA TGTGCCAGCAGCTTAGTAGCACTAGCGGGCAGGGGCAAAAACATTCAGTACTTC. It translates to CASSLVALAGRGKNIQYF. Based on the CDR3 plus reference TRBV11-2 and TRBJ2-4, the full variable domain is EAGVAQSPRYKIIEKRQSVAFWCNPISGHATLYWYQQILGQGPKLLIQFQNNGVVDDSQLPKDRFSAERLKGVDSTLKIQPAKLEDSAVYLCASSLVALAGRGKNIQYFGAGTRLSVL.

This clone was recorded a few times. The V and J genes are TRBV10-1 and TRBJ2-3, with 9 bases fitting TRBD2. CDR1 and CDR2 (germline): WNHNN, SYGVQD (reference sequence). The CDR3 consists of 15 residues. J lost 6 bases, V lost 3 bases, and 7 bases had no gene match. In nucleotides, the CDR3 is TGCGCCAGCAGTGAAGCTAGCGGGGCCTTTGATACGCAGTATTTT. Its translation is CASSEASGAFDTQYF.

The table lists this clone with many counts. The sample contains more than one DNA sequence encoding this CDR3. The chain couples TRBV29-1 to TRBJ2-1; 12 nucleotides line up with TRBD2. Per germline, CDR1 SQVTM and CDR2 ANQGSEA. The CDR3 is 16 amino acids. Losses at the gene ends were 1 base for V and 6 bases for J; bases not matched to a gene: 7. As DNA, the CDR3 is TGCAGCGTTGAAGGGGGGCTAGCGGGAGGGCCCAATGAGCAGTTCTTC. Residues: CSVEGGLAGGPNEQFF.

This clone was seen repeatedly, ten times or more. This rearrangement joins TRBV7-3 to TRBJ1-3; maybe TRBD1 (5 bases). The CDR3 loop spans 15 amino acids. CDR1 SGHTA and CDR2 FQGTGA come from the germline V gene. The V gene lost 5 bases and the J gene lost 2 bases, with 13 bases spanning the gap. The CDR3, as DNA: TGTGCCAGCAGCCCAGGGCGGGGGGCTGGAAACACCATATATTTT. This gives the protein CASSPGRGAGNTIYF.

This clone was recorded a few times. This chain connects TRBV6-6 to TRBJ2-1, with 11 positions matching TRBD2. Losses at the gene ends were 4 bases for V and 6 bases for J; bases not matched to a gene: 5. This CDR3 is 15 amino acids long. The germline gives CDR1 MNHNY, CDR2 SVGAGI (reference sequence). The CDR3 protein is CASSLMGTSGNEQFF. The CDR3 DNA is TGTGCCAGCAGTTTGATGGGGACTAGCGGCAATGAGCAGTTCTTC.

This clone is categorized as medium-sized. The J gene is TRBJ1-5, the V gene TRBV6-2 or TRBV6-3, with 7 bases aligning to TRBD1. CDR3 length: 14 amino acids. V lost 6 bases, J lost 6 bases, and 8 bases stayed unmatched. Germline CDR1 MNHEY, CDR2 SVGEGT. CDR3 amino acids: CASRQDRTVQPQHF. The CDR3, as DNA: TGTGCCAGCAGGCAGGACAGGACGGTTCAGCCCCAGCATTTT.

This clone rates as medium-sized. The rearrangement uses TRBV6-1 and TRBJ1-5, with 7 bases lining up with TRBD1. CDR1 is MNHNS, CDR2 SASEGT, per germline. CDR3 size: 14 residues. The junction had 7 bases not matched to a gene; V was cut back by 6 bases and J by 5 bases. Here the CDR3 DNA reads TGTGCCAGCAGCCAAACAGGGGCGGATCAGCCCCAGCATTTT. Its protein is CASSQTGADQPQHF.

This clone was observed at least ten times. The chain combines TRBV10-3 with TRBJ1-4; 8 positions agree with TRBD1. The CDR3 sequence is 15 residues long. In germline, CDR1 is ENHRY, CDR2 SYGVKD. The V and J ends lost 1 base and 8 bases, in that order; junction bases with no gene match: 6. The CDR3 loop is CAISELGQEREKLFF. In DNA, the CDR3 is TGTGCCATCAGTGAGTTGGGACAGGAACGGGAAAAACTGTTTTTT.

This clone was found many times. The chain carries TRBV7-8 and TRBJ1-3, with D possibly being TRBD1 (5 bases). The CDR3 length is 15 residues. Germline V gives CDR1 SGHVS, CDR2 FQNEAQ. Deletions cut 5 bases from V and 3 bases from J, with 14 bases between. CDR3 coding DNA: TGTGCCAGCAGCCCCGGGCAGGGCGGTGGAAACACCATATATTTT. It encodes CASSPGQGGGNTIYF.